The 18 T cell receptor beta chains reported below all come from one sample, sequenced in a study of OX40 agonist ivuxolimab in advanced cancers. Repertoires were generated with immunoSEQ multiplex PCR, while TCRdb's copy carries only in-frame clones and drops some. The data contain tens of thousands of clones, roughly four fifths of them seen just once; the ten biggest clones take up around 20%. The material was CD4+ or CD8+ T cells sorted from blood, obtained in a trial of the OX40 agonist ivuxolimab. The receptor set was obtained from an adult with an advanced solid tumor such as melanoma, head and neck, liver or kidney cancer.

This clone was observed a handful of times. CDR3 in amino acids: CASSVAGSGEKLFF. The CDR3 DNA reads TGTGCCAGCAGCGTAGCGGGCTCCGGAGAAAAACTGTTTTTT. V usage is TRBV9 and J usage is TRBJ1-4; no reliable D call. The CDR3 extends over 14 amino acids. Germline V gene sequence: CDR1 SGDLS, CDR2 YYNGEE. V was trimmed by 0 bases and J by 8 bases, leaving 11 bases between them.

This sequence joins TRBV30 and TRBJ1-3; no clear D gene. CDR3 size: 13 residues. V was cut by 0 bases and J by 0 bases, with 3 bases left in between. CDR1 GTSNPN and CDR2 SVGIG come from the germline V gene (reference sequence). The CDR3 spells CAWSVGSGNTIYF. In DNA, the CDR3 is TGTGCCTGGAGTGTTGGCTCTGGAAACACCATATATTTT.

V gene TRBV11-2 combines with J gene TRBJ1-6; tentatively, D is TRBD1 (5 bases). Germline V gene data show CDR1 as SGHAT and CDR2 as FQNNGV. Trimming took 1 base from V and 11 from J, leaving 15 bases between them. The CDR3 loop spans 15 amino acids. CDR3 nucleotide sequence: TGTGCCAGCAGCTTAGGCCGAGGCAGGGATCCACCCCTCCACTTT. It yields the protein CASSLGRGRDPPLHF.

This chain uses TRBV5-1 with TRBJ2-1; 11 nucleotides match TRBD2. Germline assignment: CDR1 SGHRS and CDR2 YFSETQ. The junction had 1 base not matched to a gene; V was cut back by 5 bases and J by 3 bases. This CDR3 comprises 14 residues. Written as DNA, the CDR3 is TGCGCCAGCAGAGGGACTAGCGGCTACAATGAGCAGTTCTTC. This sequence encodes CASRGTSGYNEQFF.

The chain carries TRBV14 and TRBJ2-7, with D maybe TRBD1 (6 bases). The V end was cut by 2 bases, the J end by 6 bases, with 11 bases between. This CDR3 is built from 13 residues. Germline V gives CDR1 SGHDN, CDR2 FVKESK. CDR3 amino acids: CASSQLQGSEQYF. CDR3 DNA sequence: TGTGCCAGCAGCCAATTACAGGGAAGCGAGCAGTACTTC.

This chain links TRBV9 with TRBJ1-2; D gene uncertain. V lost 5 bases and J lost 6, with 8 bases in between. The CDR3 sequence is 11 residues long. In germline, CDR1 is SGDLS, CDR2 YYNGEE. CDR3 residues: CASSDIDGYTF. DNA for the CDR3: TGTGCCAGCAGTGATATAGATGGCTACACCTTC.

V gene TRBV27 combines with J gene TRBJ1-1, with D unresolved. Trimming removed 3 bases from V and 7 bases from J, with 12 bases in between. Germline assignment: CDR1 MNHEY and CDR2 SMNVEV (reference sequence). CDR3 length equals 13 residues. Written as DNA, the CDR3 is TGTGCCAGCAGTTTGCCCGGACGGGTTGAAGCTTTCTTT. Amino acid sequence: CASSLPGRVEAFF.

V gene TRBV6-1 combines with J gene TRBJ1-2; 7 bases match TRBD1. The ends lost 0 bases at V and 4 bases at J; junction bases unmatched: 5. The CDR3 contains 15 residues. Per the germline V gene, CDR1 is MNHNS and CDR2 is SASEGT. The CDR3 is CASSEANRGSYGYTF. In nucleotides, the CDR3 is TGTGCCAGCAGTGAAGCCAACAGGGGAAGCTATGGCTACACCTTC.

This clone was seen just once. The genes are TRBV4-1 and TRBJ1-5, with D hard to call. V lost 2 bases and J 0 bases, leaving 11 bases between the germline ends. Germline-derived CDR1 and CDR2 are MGHRA and YSYEKL. The CDR3 loop spans 16 amino acids. CDR3 residues: CASSQTGGISNQPQHF. DNA of the CDR3: TGCGCCAGCAGCCAAACCGGCGGGATTAGCAATCAGCCCCAGCATTTT.

By share of the sample, this clone is medium-sized (0.01 to 0.1%). The chain links TRBV11-3 to TRBJ2-2, with D hard to call. Germline CDR1 is SGHNT and CDR2 is YENEEA. There are 12 residues in the CDR3. Trimming cost V 3 bases and J 5 bases, with 4 bases left between them. The CDR3 bases are TGTGCCAGCAGCTTTTTGACCGGGGAGCTGTTTTTT. Its translation is CASSFLTGELFF.

This clone turned up a few times. V usage is TRBV28 and J usage is TRBJ1-5; D is unclear. The CDR3 extends over 16 amino acids. V shed 7 bases and J shed 0 bases, with 16 bases lying between them. CDR1 and CDR2 (germline): MDHEN, SYDVKM. CDR3 sequence (DNA): TGTGCCAGCAACCCTCGTCGGGGTTTTAGCAATCAGCCCCAGCATTTT. This encodes CASNPRRGFSNQPQHF.

This clone was observed at least ten times. The J gene is TRBJ1-2, the V gene TRBV19, with 7 bases aligning to TRBD1. This CDR3 region has 15 residues. CDR1 is LNHDA, CDR2 SQIVND, per germline (reference sequence). V lost 3 bases, J lost 6 bases, and 10 bases stayed unmatched. CDR3 sequence (DNA): TGTGCCAGTAGTATTGCCCCGGGACAGAAGGATGGCTACACCTTC. This gives the protein CASSIAPGQKDGYTF.

The chain employs TRBV2 and TRBJ1-4; 7 bases are shared with TRBD1. The germline gives CDR1 SNHLY, CDR2 FYNNEI. The CDR3 loop spans 13 amino acids. Trimming took 7 bases from V and 6 from J; bases not matched to a gene: 5. This CDR3 is CASTPTGYEKLFF. The CDR3 bases are TGTGCCAGCACCCCGACAGGGTATGAAAAACTGTTTTTT.

The chain uses TRBV27 and TRBJ1-2, with D hard to call. Looked up from germline, CDR1 is MNHEY and CDR2 is SMNVEV (reference sequence). The CDR3 has 13 amino acids. V was trimmed by 3 bases and J by 1 base, leaving 6 bases between them. The CDR3: CASSFHSNYGYTF. The DNA for the CDR3 is TGTGCCAGCAGTTTTCACAGTAACTATGGCTACACCTTC.

The V and J genes are TRBV9 and TRBJ2-5; D gene uncertain. The end of the DNA aligns better with TRBJ2-7, so the J call may be wrong. Germline V lookup: CDR1 SGDLS, CDR2 YYNGEE. The CDR3 is 14 amino acids. CDR3 coding DNA: TGTGCCAGCAGCGTAGGGGGAAACTCCTACGAGCAGTACTTC. Amino acids: CASSVGGNSYEQYF.

The genes are TRBV6-1 and TRBJ2-1; TRBD2 agrees at 10 bases. Germline V gene sequence: CDR1 MNHNS, CDR2 SASEGT. This CDR3 region has 15 residues. Trimming removed 7 bases from V and 3 bases from J; junction bases left unmatched: 6. The CDR3 protein is CASIDKRGGYNEQFF. The CDR3, as DNA: TGTGCCAGCATCGATAAGCGGGGGGGCTACAATGAGCAGTTCTTC.

By share, this clone counts as medium-sized. The genes are TRBV6-4 and TRBJ1-1; 8 nucleotides match TRBD1. Trimming removed 3 bases from V and 3 bases from J; junction bases left unmatched: 6. The CDR3 is 15 amino acids. Germline CDR1 is MRHNA and CDR2 is SNTAGT. CDR3 bases: TGTGCCAGCAGTGAAAAACAGGGGGGATACACTGAAGCTTTCTTT. Translation gives CASSEKQGGYTEAFF.

V gene TRBV14 combines with J gene TRBJ2-7, with D unclear. The CDR3 has 13 residues. V was clipped by 1 base and J by 4 bases, with 8 bases between them. The germline CDR1 and CDR2 sequences are SGHDN and FVKESK. The CDR3 nucleotides are TGTGCCAGCAGCCAAGGAAACGGTTACGAGCAGTACTTC. This gives the protein CASSQGNGYEQYF.